These 22 T cell receptor beta chains were sequenced from one sample in a study of Ad26.COV2.S vaccination and SARS-CoV-2 variants. Data came from immunoSEQ multiplex PCR; TCRdb stores just in-frame clones and leaves some out. The repertoire has around 450,000 clones, roughly 88% of them found once; the top ten carry about 3.6%. Treatment: roughly 19 received Ad26.COV2.S at low or high dose, single or two shots; a few received placebo; per-sample allocation not given. Samples analyzed were those drawn on day 63 after the first vaccine or placebo injection. Sample: peripheral blood, taken in a trial of Ad26.COV2.S vaccine versus placebo. All receptors derive from a person between 18 and 65 years old who received the Ad26.COV2.S COVID-19 vaccine or a placebo.

The chain links TRBV4-1 to TRBJ1-5, with 10 bases identical to TRBD1. The CDR3 runs 16 residues. The V segment lost 1 base and the J segment 1 base; nucleotides outside the gene matches: 1. Per the germline V gene, CDR1 is MGHRA and CDR2 is YSYEKL. Here the CDR3 DNA reads TGCGCCAGCAGCCAAGCGGGACAGGGGAGCAATCAGCCCCAGCATTTT. Protein: CASSQAGQGSNQPQHF.

This rearrangement joins TRBV9 to TRBJ1-1; D gene unclear. V was pared by 0 bases and J by 1 base, with 7 bases between. Per germline, CDR1 SGDLS and CDR2 YYNGEE. This CDR3 region has 14 residues. CDR3 DNA: TGTGCCAGCAGCGTAGTCGGAGGGAACACTGAAGCTTTCTTT. As protein: CASSVVGGNTEAFF.

The chain carries TRBV5-5 and TRBJ2-7; TRBD2 aligns across 14 bases. Germline V gives CDR1 SGHKS, CDR2 YYEKEE (reference sequence). The CDR3 is 16 amino acids. With 4 bases clipped from V and 3 bases from J, the junction kept 6 bases outside the gene matches. DNA of the CDR3: TGTGCCAGCAGCCCCGGACTAGCGGGGGGACTCTACGAGCAGTACTTC. Translated, it gives CASSPGLAGGLYEQYF.

The chain carries TRBV6-5 and TRBJ2-5, with 8 bases lining up with TRBD2. J gave up 5 bases and V 0 bases, and 8 bases lay outside the gene matches. This CDR3 is built from 16 residues. Germline V gene data show CDR1 as MNHEY and CDR2 as SVGAGI. The CDR3 coding sequence is TGTGCCAGCAGTTACTCGAAGGGACTAGGTGTGGAGACCCAGTACTTC. Translated: CASSYSKGLGVETQYF.

As DNA, the CDR3 is TGCAGTGCTAGTAGTCAGGGAGCCTATTCTGGGGCCAACGTCCTGACTTTC. Encoded protein: CSASSQGAYSGANVLTF. This chain links TRBV20-1 with TRBJ2-6; perhaps D is TRBD1 or TRBD2 (5 bases each). The V end was cut by 3 bases, the J end by 1 base, with 16 bases between. Germline V gene sequence: CDR1 DFQATT, CDR2 SNEGSKA (reference sequence). The CDR3 sequence is 17 residues long.

The rearrangement links TRBV6-2 or TRBV6-3 to TRBJ1-2; D unclear. The germline V gene has CDR1 MNHEY and CDR2 SVGEGT. CDR3 size: 12 residues. V dropped 5 bases and J dropped 7 bases, with 11 bases sitting between them. The CDR3 DNA is TGTGCCAGCAGTCTCAGTCTGGGTGGCTACACCTTC. Translation: CASSLSLGGYTF.

This clone was recorded a few times. The CDR3 loop is CASSYSRAVNTEAFF. DNA of the CDR3: TGTGCCAGCAGTTACTCGAGGGCGGTGAACACTGAAGCTTTCTTT. The chain recombines TRBV6-5 with TRBJ1-1; D is uncertain. The germline CDR1 and CDR2 sequences are MNHEY and SVGAGI. The CDR3 runs to 15 residues. Trimming took 0 bases from V and 0 from J, leaving 8 bases between them.

V and J are TRBV7-8 and TRBJ2-1; 13 nucleotides align to TRBD2. CDR3 length equals 13 residues. V dropped 6 bases and J dropped 13; count of bases not matched to a gene: 6. Germline assignment: CDR1 SGHVS and CDR2 FQNEAQ. CDR3 nucleotides: TGTGCCAGCAGAATCGGACTAGCGGGGGATCAGTTCTTC. Its protein product is CASRIGLAGDQFF.

The rearrangement links TRBV2 to TRBJ2-1, with a weak D call TRBD2 (6 bases). CDR1 SNHLY and CDR2 FYNNEI come from the germline V gene. CDR3 length: 14 amino acids. V lost 6 bases and J 1 base, leaving 10 bases between the germline ends. Written as DNA, the CDR3 is TGTGCCAGCAGAGACGGGACTTCCTACAATGAGCAGTTCTTC. This sequence encodes CASRDGTSYNEQFF.

The V and J genes are TRBV7-2 and TRBJ2-1; D possibly corresponds to TRBD2 (5 bases). This CDR3 region has 15 residues. Trimming took 5 bases from V and 0 from J, leaving 11 bases between them. The germline gives CDR1 SGHTA, CDR2 FQGNSA. Written as DNA, the CDR3 is TGTGCCAGCAGCCCCAGCGCGGGCTCCTACAATGAGCAGTTCTTC. Amino acid sequence: CASSPSAGSYNEQFF. The whole variable domain, remainder taken from reference TRBV7-2 and TRBJ2-1, is GAGVSQSPSNKVTEKGKDVELRCDPISGHTALYWYRQSLGQGLEFLIYFQGNSAPDKSGLPSDRFSAERTGGSVSTLTIQRTQQEDSAVYLCASSPSAGSYNEQFFGPGTRLTVL.

Comment on this clone: Other DNA variants within this sample encode the same CDR3. J is TRBJ2-1 and V is TRBV9, with 10 bases identical to TRBD1. The V segment lost 0 bases and the J segment 7 bases; nucleotides outside the gene matches: 1. This CDR3 is built from 14 residues. Germline-derived CDR1 and CDR2 are SGDLS and YYNGEE. The CDR3 DNA follows: TGTGCCAGCAGCGTAGGGGACAGGGGAAATGAGCAGTTCTTC. As protein: CASSVGDRGNEQFF.

A note on this clone: The germline gene is not matched at one end of the junction; a read error may be the cause. V is TRBV6-2 or TRBV6-3 and J is TRBJ2-1, with 7 bases fitting TRBD1. Germline loops: CDR1 MNHEY, CDR2 SVGEGT. CDR3 length: 17 residues. The CDR3 DNA reads as TGTGCCAGCAGTTTCCGTCTAGGGGGCGCCTCCAACAATGAGCAGTTCTTC. It yields the protein CASSFRLGGASNNEQFF.

This chain joins TRBV3-1 (or the pseudogene TRBV3-2) and TRBJ1-1; D remains ambiguous. V lost 1 base and J 5 bases, leaving 14 bases between the germline ends. The CDR3 is made up of 15 amino acids. Germline loops: CDR1 LGHDT, CDR2 YNNKEL (reference sequence). CDR3 in DNA: TGTGCCAGCAGCCAAGGTTTTAATTACGGGACTGAAGCTTTCTTT. Translating gives CASSQGFNYGTEAFF.

This rearrangement joins TRBV10-1 to TRBJ2-3, with D possibly TRBD2 on 5 matching bases. The CDR3 totals 13 residues. The V gene's germline CDR1 is WNHNN and CDR2 SYGVQD (reference sequence). The germline V and J ends were trimmed by 10 bases and 4 bases, with 15 bases remaining between them. The chain's CDR3 is CATGVSRADTQYF. CDR3 DNA sequence: TGCGCCACCGGCGTCTCGAGGGCAGATACGCAGTATTTT.

The genes are TRBV15 and TRBJ2-7, with D possibly called TRBD1 or TRBD2 (8 bases each). This CDR3 contains 18 residues. V lost 3 bases, J lost 6 bases, and 27 bases lay in between. The germline V gene encodes CDR1 LNHNV and CDR2 YYDKDF (reference sequence). In nucleotides, the CDR3 is TGTGCCACCAGCAGGGACAGGGTATTCCAACCACGGGGGGGCGAGCAGTACTTC. Protein: CATSRDRVFQPRGGEQYF.

Comments on this clone: Other nucleotide sequences in the sample specify the same CDR3. The genes are TRBV7-3 and TRBJ2-3; D is perhaps TRBD2 (6 bases). In germline, CDR1 is SGHTA, CDR2 FQGTGA. The V and J ends lost 2 bases and 3 bases respectively, with 12 bases between them. The CDR3 is 15 residues long. The CDR3 sequence: CASSLVGGRTDTQYF. CDR3 nucleotides: TGTGCCAGCAGCTTAGTGGGGGGTAGGACAGATACGCAGTATTTT.

The chain recombines TRBV5-6 with TRBJ2-3; 9 bases map to TRBD2. Germline V gene data show CDR1 as SGHDT and CDR2 as YYEEEE. V trimming: 4 bases; J trimming: 7 bases; junction bases outside the gene matches: 16. The CDR3 runs to 17 residues. The CDR3 DNA follows: TGTGCCAGCAGCAATACTCGAAGCGGGGGGTCTTGGAATACGCAGTATTTT. This sequence encodes CASSNTRSGGSWNTQYF. The variable domain in full, with the rest retrieved from reference TRBV5-6 and TRBJ2-3, is DAGVTQSPTHLIKTRGQQVTLRCSPKSGHDTVSWYQQALGQGPQFIFQYYEEEERQRGNFPDRFSGHQFPNYSSELNVNALLLGDSALYLCASSNTRSGGSWNTQYFGPGTRLTVL.

The chain is built from TRBV7-9 and TRBJ2-1; D call uncertain. The CDR3 runs to 17 residues. Germline V lookup: CDR1 SEHNR, CDR2 FQNEAQ (reference sequence). Trimming removed 1 base at V and 2 bases at J, with 15 bases between. CDR3 nucleotide sequence: TGTGCCAGCAGCTTAGGTGGTAAGGTAGGGCCCTACAATGAGCAGTTCTTC. Translating it yields CASSLGGKVGPYNEQFF.

The rearrangement links TRBV4-1 to TRBJ2-1; 9 nucleotides align to TRBD2. The V gene's germline CDR1 is MGHRA and CDR2 YSYEKL. The CDR3 is 16 residues long. V trimming: 3 bases; J trimming: 3 bases; junction bases outside the gene matches: 6. CDR3 DNA sequence: TGCGCCAGCAGCCAGGGGCGGGGGGGCCGCTACAATGAGCAGTTCTTC. It encodes CASSQGRGGRYNEQFF.

This clone was seen only once. This chain links TRBV6-1 with TRBJ1-1, with D unresolved. Germline-derived CDR1 and CDR2 are MNHNS and SASEGT. Trimming pared 1 base from V and 6 bases from J, leaving 15 bases between. This CDR3 has 15 residues. The CDR3 DNA reads TGTGCCAGCAGTGAAGACTTGCTCCAACTCGCTGAAGCTTTCTTT. Its translation: CASSEDLLQLAEAFF.

The rearrangement joins TRBV27 to TRBJ1-2; tentatively, D is TRBD1 (6 bases). The germline CDR1 and CDR2 sequences are MNHEY and SMNVEV (reference sequence). CDR3 length: 15 residues. Trimming took off 2 bases at V and 5 bases at J, with 15 bases between the two ends. In nucleotides, the CDR3 is TGTGCCAGCAGTTTAGGGGGCGCGTTTGGATATGGCTACACCTTC. Amino acids: CASSLGGAFGYGYTF.

This chain connects TRBV28 to TRBJ1-6; 8 bases are shared with TRBD1. The CDR3 runs to 14 residues. The germline V gene has CDR1 MDHEN and CDR2 SYDVKM. The V segment lost 5 bases and the J segment 5 bases; nucleotides outside the gene matches: 2. The CDR3 protein is CASSQDRDNSPLHF. For the CDR3, the DNA is TGTGCCAGCAGTCAGGACAGGGATAATTCACCCCTCCACTTT.